The table lists the clone carrying this T cell receptor (beta chain) with a few counts. Germline-derived CDR1 and CDR2 are MGHRA and YSYEKL. Trimming removed 0 bases from V and 3 bases from J; junction bases left unmatched: 13. This CDR3 contains 18 residues. From the 5' RACE reads, TCRdb called clonotypes with MiXCR, one entry per CDR3 protein. The sample lists around 110,000 distinct CDR3 sequences, less than 15% occurring once. This sample's time point: blood at routine non-recurrence follow-up after resection. No cells were sorted before sequencing. The whole RNA sequenced was extracted from tumor, nontumor lung or frozen PBMC. This specimen comes from a study of spatial heterogeneity in lung cancer.

This clonotype was sampled from a male donor with early-stage non-small cell lung cancer. The chain is built from TRBV4-1 and TRBJ1-1, with 7 bases that match TRBD1. Sequencing used PBMCs, obtained at follow-up. DNA for the CDR3: TGCGCCAGCAGCCAAGAAACAGGGGCGGGGTGGTTTTACACTGAAGCTTTCTTT. This translates into CASSQETGAGWFYTEAFF.